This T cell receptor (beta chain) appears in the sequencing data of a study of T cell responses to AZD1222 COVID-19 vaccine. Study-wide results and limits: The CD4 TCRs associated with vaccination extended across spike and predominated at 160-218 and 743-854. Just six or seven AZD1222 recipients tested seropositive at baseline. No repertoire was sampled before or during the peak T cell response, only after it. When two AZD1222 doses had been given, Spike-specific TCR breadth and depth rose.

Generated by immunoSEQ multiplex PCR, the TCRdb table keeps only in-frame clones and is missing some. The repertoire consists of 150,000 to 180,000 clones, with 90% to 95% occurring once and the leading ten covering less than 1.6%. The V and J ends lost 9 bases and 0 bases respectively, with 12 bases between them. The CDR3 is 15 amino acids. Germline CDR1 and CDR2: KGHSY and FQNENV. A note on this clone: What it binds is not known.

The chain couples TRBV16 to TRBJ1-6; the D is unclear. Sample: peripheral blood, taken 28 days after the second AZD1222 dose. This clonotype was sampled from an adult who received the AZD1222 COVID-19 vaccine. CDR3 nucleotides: TGTGCCAGAAATTTGGGTAGCTCCTATAATTCACCCCTCCACTTT. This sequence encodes CARNLGSSYNSPLHF.